This record looks at one T cell receptor (beta chain) sequence and its context. What it binds is not known. Other DNA sequences of this sample code for an identical CDR3. This CDR3 spans 15 amino acids. Germline values: CDR1 SGHTA, CDR2 FQGNSA. V shed 3 bases and J shed 0 bases, with 10 bases lying between them. The data are from a study of shared clonotypes between healthy human individuals. Study-wide context: The plates for each donor numbered three CD4 naive, three CD4 memory, two CD8 naive and one CD8 memory.

Broader study findings: The diversity represented, both genetic and in exposure history, was limited by few donors.

Researchers divided each subset's genomic DNA evenly across several immunoSEQ plates. The authors loaded 200 ng DNA, tens of thousands of T cell genomes, into sorted-subset replicate PCRs. The table came from immunoSEQ multiplex PCR; TCRdb's copy has only in-frame clones and leaves some out. The table records 2 million to 3 million clones, over 85% of them present only once. The source material was naive CD4+ T cells from PBMCs. The sample's subset: CD45RA+ positively selected. The TCR comes from a young man in good health. Some clones in this sample may be carry-over from other donors' samples. V gene TRBV7-2 combines with J gene TRBJ2-3; no reliable D call. The CDR3 DNA sequence: TGTGCCAGCAGCTTGTGGGGTCCCAGCACAGATACGCAGTATTTT. It translates to CASSLWGPSTDTQYF.